This TCR beta chain is drawn from a study of blood T cell repertoires in COVID-19. Study-wide background: Samples came from the United States, Italy and Spain, spanning acute and convalescent COVID-19.

Germline V CDR1 and CDR2: MRHNA, SNTAGT. V dropped 6 bases and J dropped 9 bases, with 23 bases sitting between them. This CDR3 has 15 residues. Only a few counts were recorded for this clone. Sequenced by immunoSEQ multiplex PCR; TCRdb stores in-frame clones only, minus some. This sample yields under 500,000 clones, of which 75% to 90% are seen a single time; 4% to 5.5% belongs to the top ten. This chain uses TRBV6-4 with TRBJ1-2, with a tentative D call TRBD1 (6 bases). This clonotype was obtained from a woman in her twenties or thirties with acute or convalescent COVID-19. Specimen: peripheral blood. The CDR3 nucleotides read TGTGCCAGCAGGGCCAGACAGGACCTAGGGGAATGCTACACCTTC. This sequence encodes CASRARQDLGECYTF.